This TCR beta chain is from a study of cytomegalovirus exposure and HLA in healthy donors. The PCR contained 60 Vbeta and 13 Jbeta primers. Clones were sequenced by immunoSEQ multiplex PCR, and TCRdb holds only the in-frame ones, with some missing. The table lists over 90,000 clones, 65% to 85% of them singletons. Per the germline V gene, CDR1 is SGHRS and CDR2 is YFSETQ. This CDR3 region has 17 residues. V was trimmed by 0 bases and J by 1 base, leaving 15 bases between them. The sequence was obtained from a woman aged 55 to 70 in good health and CMV-seropositive. V gene TRBV5-1 combines with J gene TRBJ2-3; possible D gene TRBD1, 5 bases. The sample consisted of PBMCs. Written as DNA, the CDR3 is TGCGCCAGCAGCTTGGCTGTGGCAGGGCTAGGCACAGATACGCAGTATTTT. Amino acid sequence: CASSLAVAGLGTDTQYF.